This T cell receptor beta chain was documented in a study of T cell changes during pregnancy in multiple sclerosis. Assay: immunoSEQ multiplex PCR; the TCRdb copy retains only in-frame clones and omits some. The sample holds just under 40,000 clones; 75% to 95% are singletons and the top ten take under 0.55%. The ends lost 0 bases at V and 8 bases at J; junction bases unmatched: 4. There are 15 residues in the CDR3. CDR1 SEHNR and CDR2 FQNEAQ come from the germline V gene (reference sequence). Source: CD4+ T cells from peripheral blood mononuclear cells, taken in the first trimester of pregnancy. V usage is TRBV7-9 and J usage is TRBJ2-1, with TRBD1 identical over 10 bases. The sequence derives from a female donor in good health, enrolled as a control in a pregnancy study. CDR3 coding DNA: TGTGCCAGCAGCTTAGCGGGACAGGGGAAAGATGAGCAGTTCTTC. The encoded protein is CASSLAGQGKDEQFF.